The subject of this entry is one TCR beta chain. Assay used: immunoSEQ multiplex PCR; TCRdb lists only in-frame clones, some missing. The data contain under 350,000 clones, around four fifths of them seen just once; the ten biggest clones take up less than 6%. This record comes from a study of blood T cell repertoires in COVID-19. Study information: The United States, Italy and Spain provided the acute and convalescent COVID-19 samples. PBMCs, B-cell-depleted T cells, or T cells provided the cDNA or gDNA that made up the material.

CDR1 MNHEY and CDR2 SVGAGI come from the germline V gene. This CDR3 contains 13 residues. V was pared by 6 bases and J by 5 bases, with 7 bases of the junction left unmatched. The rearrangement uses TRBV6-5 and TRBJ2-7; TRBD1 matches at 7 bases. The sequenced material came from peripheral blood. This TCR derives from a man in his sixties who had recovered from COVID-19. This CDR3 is CASSTRGNNEQYF. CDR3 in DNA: TGTGCCAGCAGCACCAGGGGGAACAACGAGCAGTACTTC.